This T cell receptor (beta chain) was sequenced in a study of beta chain features in type 1 diabetes. Investigators reverse transcribed all isolated RNA, so they sequenced expressed TCRB transcripts. Average reads for naive, central memory and regulatory T cell samples were about 3.57 million. TCRdb's table, derived via immunoSEQ multiplex PCR, lists solely in-frame clones and lacks some. The sample yields some 120,000 clones, 17% seen once. Findings of the study overall: Moderate but significant shortening of TCRB CDR3s was recorded in all four CD4+ subsets from Type 1 diabetes patients.

CDR3 length: 15 amino acids. CDR1 MNHEY and CDR2 SMNVEV come from the germline V gene (reference sequence). Trimming pared 8 bases from V and 0 bases from J, leaving 17 bases between. This clone was recorded a few times. Its matching antigen is unknown. This clonotype was obtained from a man between 18 and 29 years old with type 1 diabetes. The sequenced material came from central memory CD4+ T cells from blood. The chain uses TRBV27 and TRBJ2-7; D is ambiguous. CDR3 residues: CASAKGWTDSYEQYF. The DNA for the CDR3 is TGTGCCAGCGCCAAAGGTTGGACCGACTCCTACGAGCAGTACTTC.